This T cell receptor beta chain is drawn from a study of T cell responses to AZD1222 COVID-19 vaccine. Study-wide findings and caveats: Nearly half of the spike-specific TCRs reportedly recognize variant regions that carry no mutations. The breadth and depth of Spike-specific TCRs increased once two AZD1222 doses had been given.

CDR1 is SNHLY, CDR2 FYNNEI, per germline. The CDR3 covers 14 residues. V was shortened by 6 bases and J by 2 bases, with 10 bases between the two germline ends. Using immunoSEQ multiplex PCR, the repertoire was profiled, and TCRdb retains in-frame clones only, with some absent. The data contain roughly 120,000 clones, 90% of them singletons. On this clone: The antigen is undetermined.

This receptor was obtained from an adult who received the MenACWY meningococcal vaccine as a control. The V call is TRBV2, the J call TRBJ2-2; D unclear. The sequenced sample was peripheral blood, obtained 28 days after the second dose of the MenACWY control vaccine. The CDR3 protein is CASSPGKNTGELFF. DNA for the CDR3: TGTGCCAGCAGCCCCGGCAAAAACACCGGGGAGCTGTTTTTT.